A selection of T cell receptor beta chains follows, all from one sample in a study of CDR3 diversity in severe acne. TCRdb ran MiXCR on the PCR reads and lists one entry per CDR3 protein. In the table there are about 90,000 distinct CDR3 sequences, roughly 52% of which are singletons. Sequencing input: blood. The receptor set was obtained from a male donor in good health, serving as a control. The CDR3 runs from the conserved cysteine through the conserved F or W. A D gene is named only where the DNA matches it firmly. For some rows the clone size is stated as once, few or many, or as a class when expanded; others skip it.

clone size: NA; D gene: TRBD2; J gene: TRBJ2-7; V gene: TRBV14; CDR3 DNA: TGTGCCAGCAGCGCCTATACCGGGACTAGCGGGAGTCATGCCTCCTACGAGCAGTACTTC; CDR3 protein: CASSAYTGTSGSHASYEQYF
clone size: many; D gene: TRBD1; J gene: TRBJ2-7; V gene: TRBV10-3; CDR3 DNA: TGTGCCATCGGTGAGTCTGAAGGGACAGCCTACGAGCAGTACTTC; CDR3 protein: CAIGESEGTAYEQYF
clone size: NA; D gene: NA; J gene: TRBJ1-1; V gene: TRBV12-3/TRBV12-4; CDR3 DNA: TGTGCCAGCAGCCCGTCGGGCCCACGGGGGATGAACACTGAAGCTTTCTTT; CDR3 protein: CASSPSGPRGMNTEAFF
clone size: NA; D gene: TRBD2; J gene: TRBJ2-1; V gene: TRBV5-1; CDR3 DNA: TGCGCCAGCAGCTTGCCGGCGGGAGGCTTGAATGAGCAGTTCTTC; CDR3 protein: CASSLPAGGLNEQFF
clone size: NA; D gene: NA; J gene: TRBJ2-6; V gene: TRBV19; CDR3 DNA: TGTGCCAGTAAACCCCAGGCAGTCTCTGGGGCCAACGTCCTGACTTTC; CDR3 protein: CASKPQAVSGANVLTF
clone size: once; D gene: NA; J gene: TRBJ1-5; V gene: TRBV3-1; CDR3 DNA: TGTGCCAGCAGCCCCGCCTTGGGACTGAAAGCCCAGCCCCAGCATTTT; CDR3 protein: CASSPALGLKAQPQHF
clone size: many; D gene: TRBD2; J gene: TRBJ2-3; V gene: TRBV15; CDR3 DNA: TGTGCCACCAGCAGTTCATCCGCGGGAGAGGGAGATACGCAGTATTTT; CDR3 protein: CATSSSSAGEGDTQYF
clone size: NA; D gene: NA; J gene: TRBJ1-5; V gene: TRBV6-1; CDR3 DNA: TGTGCCAGCGGTGAAGCGCGTACAGCTTATAGCAATCAGCCCCAGCATTTT; CDR3 protein: CASGEARTAYSNQPQHF
clone size: many; D gene: NA; J gene: TRBJ2-1; V gene: TRBV4-1; CDR3 DNA: TGCGCCAGCAGCCAAAGACAGTACAATGAGCAGTTCTTC; CDR3 protein: CASSQRQYNEQFF
clone size: NA; D gene: NA; J gene: TRBJ2-5; V gene: TRBV7-2; CDR3 DNA: TGTGCCAGCAGACCGAGGAGAGCGGCGCAAGAGACCCAGTACTTC; CDR3 protein: CASRPRRAAQETQYF
clone size: NA; D gene: TRBD1; J gene: TRBJ2-5; V gene: TRBV25-1; CDR3 DNA: TGTGCCAGCAGCATAACAGGGGTCGAGACCCAGTACTTC; CDR3 protein: CASSITGVETQYF
clone size: medium-sized; D gene: TRBD1; J gene: TRBJ2-7; V gene: TRBV9; CDR3 DNA: TGTGCCAGCAGCGCCTGGGACAGGGGGAGCTCACTAAGGGTCAACGAGCAGTACTTC; CDR3 protein: CASSAWDRGSSLRVNEQYF
clone size: NA; D gene: NA; J gene: TRBJ2-5; V gene: TRBV12-3/TRBV12-4; CDR3 DNA: TGTGCCAGCTCCCTTGCCAGGGCAGGGAGAATACGCAGTTTAACTAGCTTCCAAGAGACCCAGTACTTC; CDR3 protein: CASSLARAGRIRSLTSFQETQYF
clone size: NA; D gene: TRBD1; J gene: TRBJ1-1; V gene: TRBV28; CDR3 DNA: TGTGCCAGCAGGGATCGGACAGGGTCGGGCACTGAAGCTTTCTTT; CDR3 protein: CASRDRTGSGTEAFF
clone size: few; D gene: NA; J gene: TRBJ2-2; V gene: TRBV24-1; CDR3 DNA: TGTGCCACCAGTTACACCGGGGAGCTGTTTTTT; CDR3 protein: CATSYTGELFF
clone size: NA; D gene: NA; J gene: TRBJ2-7; V gene: TRBV4-1; CDR3 DNA: TGCGCCAGCAGCCAAAATCGTGGGAGACCAACCTACGAGCAGTACTTC; CDR3 protein: CASSQNRGRPTYEQYF
clone size: few; D gene: NA; J gene: TRBJ2-7; V gene: TRBV5-1; CDR3 DNA: TGCGCCAGCAGCTTTAAAGGAAACGAGCAGTACTTC; CDR3 protein: CASSFKGNEQYF
clone size: NA; D gene: TRBD1; J gene: TRBJ2-7; V gene: TRBV24-1; CDR3 DNA: TGTGCCACCAGTGATTTCAGGCAGGGGGCGGACTACGAGCAGTACTTC; CDR3 protein: CATSDFRQGADYEQYF
clone size: NA; D gene: NA; J gene: TRBJ2-7; V gene: TRBV6-5; CDR3 DNA: TGTGCCAGCAGTTATTTCCGGGGAGGGACAACCTACGAGCAATACTTC; CDR3 protein: CASSYFRGGTTYEQYF
clone size: NA; D gene: TRBD1; J gene: TRBJ1-5; V gene: TRBV19; CDR3 DNA: TGTGCCAGTAGTACGAATAGGTTTGGGACAGGGGGCTTTAGGAATCAGCCCCAGCATTTT; CDR3 protein: CASSTNRFGTGGFRNQPQHF
clone size: many; D gene: NA; J gene: TRBJ1-1; V gene: TRBV25-1; CDR3 DNA: TGTGCCAGCACTAGGGCGACGAACACTGAAGCTTTCTTT; CDR3 protein: CASTRATNTEAFF
clone size: NA; D gene: TRBD1; J gene: TRBJ2-5; V gene: TRBV7-8; CDR3 DNA: TGTGCCAGCAGCCCCAGGACAGGGGGGGAGACCCAGTACTTC; CDR3 protein: CASSPRTGGETQYF
clone size: NA; D gene: NA; J gene: TRBJ2-1; V gene: TRBV7-2; CDR3 DNA: TGTGCCAGCAGCTTAAGGGGGAACGAGCAGTTCTTC; CDR3 protein: CASSLRGNEQFF
clone size: NA; D gene: TRBD1; J gene: TRBJ1-5; V gene: TRBV12-3/TRBV12-4; CDR3 DNA: TGTGCCAGCAGTAGGACAGGGGCTAATCAGCCCCAGCATTTT; CDR3 protein: CASSRTGANQPQHF
clone size: NA; D gene: NA; J gene: TRBJ2-7; V gene: TRBV7-9; CDR3 DNA: TGTGCCAGCAGCTTAATGATGGTTAGCGGAATCTCCTACGAGCAGTATTTC; CDR3 protein: CASSLMMVSGISYEQYF
clone size: NA; D gene: NA; J gene: TRBJ1-3; V gene: TRBV7-9; CDR3 DNA: TGTGCCAGCAGCCAAGATAATAGTAACACCATATATTTT; CDR3 protein: CASSQDNSNTIYF
clone size: many; D gene: NA; J gene: TRBJ1-2; V gene: TRBV11-2; CDR3 DNA: TGTGCCAGCAGCTTAAGATATGGTGGCTACACCTTC; CDR3 protein: CASSLRYGGYTF
clone size: NA; D gene: NA; J gene: TRBJ2-1; V gene: TRBV4-1; CDR3 DNA: TGTGCCAGCAGCCAAGGGGGGGTCACTGAGCAGTTCTTC; CDR3 protein: CASSQGGVTEQFF
clone size: NA; D gene: TRBD1; J gene: TRBJ1-1; V gene: TRBV29-1; CDR3 DNA: TGCAGCGTCTCGTCAGGGGGCGTGGGCACTGAAGCTTTCTTT; CDR3 protein: CSVSSGGVGTEAFF
clone size: NA; D gene: TRBD1; J gene: TRBJ1-5; V gene: TRBV6-1; CDR3 DNA: TGTGCCAGCAGCCCTACGTTACAGGGGTGGCAGCCCCAGCATTTT; CDR3 protein: CASSPTLQGWQPQHF
clone size: many; D gene: NA; J gene: TRBJ1-2; V gene: TRBV9; CDR3 DNA: TGTGCCAGCAGCGTAGGGGATCCTCCGGCCAGGCACTATGGCTACACCTTC; CDR3 protein: CASSVGDPPARHYGYTF
clone size: NA; D gene: TRBD1; J gene: TRBJ2-7; V gene: TRBV13; CDR3 DNA: TGTGCCAGCAGCTTAGAGGGACAGGGGGCCCACGAGCAGTACTTC; CDR3 protein: CASSLEGQGAHEQYF
clone size: many; D gene: NA; J gene: TRBJ1-1; V gene: TRBV5-6; CDR3 DNA: TGTGCCAGCAGCTTAAGAGGGCGGACTGAAGCTTTCTTT; CDR3 protein: CASSLRGRTEAFF